These T cell receptor beta chains were read from a single sample in a study of T cells after yellow fever vaccination. Each CDR3 protein gets one entry after TCRdb re-called the 5' RACE reads with MiXCR. The repertoire consists of tens of thousands of distinct CDR3 sequences, with more than 10% occurring once and the leading ten covering approximately 25%. The sample in question was CD8+ T cells not binding an NS4B(214-222) dextramer, sorted from PBMCs, obtained about 21 days after the first yellow fever vaccination. These receptors were collected from a young man who received the YFV17D yellow fever vaccine. CDR3s include the opening cysteine and the closing phenylalanine or tryptophan. D genes are given only for firm matches. Clone size appears in some rows only: once, few, many, or a class for an expanded clone.

V	J	D	size	CDR3	DNA
TRBV11-2	TRBJ2-7	TRBD2	few	CASSRGRAYEQYF	TGTGCCAGCAGCCGGGGGAGGGCCTACGAGCAGTACTTC
TRBV12-3/TRBV12-4	TRBJ2-2	NA	few	CASRGRDTQTDTGELFF	TGTGCCAGCAGGGGCCGGGACACGCAAACCGACACCGGGGAGCTGTTTTTT
TRBV7-6	TRBJ1-4	NA	once	CASSGTGFLDEKLFF	TGTGCCAGCAGCGGTACAGGATTTTTAGATGAAAAACTGTTTTTT
TRBV21-1	TRBJ2-6	NA	few	CASTRGHRADSGANVLTF	TGTGCCAGCACCCGAGGTCACAGGGCGGACTCTGGGGCCAACGTCCTGACTTTC
TRBV25-1	TRBJ2-2	TRBD2	few	CASSVPPSGGANTGELFF	TGTGCCAGCAGTGTCCCGCCTAGCGGGGGCGCGAACACCGGGGAGCTGTTTTTT
TRBV7-3	TRBJ2-7	TRBD1	NA	CASSPGTGGSYEQYF	TGTGCCAGCAGCCCCGGGACAGGGGGATCCTACGAGCAGTACTTC
TRBV7-9	TRBJ1-1	TRBD1	NA	CASSSTWTDRRNTEAFF	TGTGCCAGCAGCTCCACATGGACGGACAGGCGAAACACTGAAGCTTTCTTT
TRBV12-3/TRBV12-4	TRBJ1-5	TRBD1	few	CASTPGQLNQPQHF	TGTGCCAGCACCCCGGGACAGCTTAATCAGCCCCAGCATTTT
TRBV5-1	TRBJ2-3	TRBD1	NA	CASSFTTGGPDTQYF	TGCGCCAGCAGCTTCACGACAGGGGGCCCAGATACGCAGTATTTT
TRBV27	TRBJ2-2	NA	many	CASSLPTGELFF	TGTGCCAGCAGTCTCCCTACCGGGGAGCTGTTTTTT
TRBV6-6	TRBJ1-1	NA	few	CALGGVTEAFF	TGTGCCCTGGGCGGGGTGACTGAAGCTTTCTTT
TRBV9	TRBJ2-1	NA	NA	CASSAFRAGGVDEQFF	TGTGCCAGCAGCGCGTTCAGGGCAGGGGGGGTAGATGAGCAGTTCTTC
TRBV4-1	TRBJ2-3	TRBD1	many	CASSQEGYRGRADTQYF	TGCGCCAGCAGCCAAGAAGGGTACAGGGGGCGCGCAGATACGCAGTATTTT
TRBV4-2	TRBJ2-6	NA	NA	CASSQHQGDSFSGANVLTF	TGTGCCAGCAGCCAGCATCAGGGGGACTCCTTCTCTGGGGCCAACGTCCTGACTTTC
TRBV3-1	TRBJ2-1	TRBD2	NA	CASGGEGSGGADF	TGTGCCAGCGGAGGGGAGGGGAGCGGGGGGGCCGACTTC
TRBV24-1	TRBJ1-1	NA	NA	CATREGMNTEAFF	TGTGCCACCAGGGAGGGGATGAACACTGAAGCTTTCTTT
TRBV4-1	TRBJ1-5	NA	many	CASSQWGLNQPQHF	TGCGCCAGCAGCCAATGGGGACTGAATCAGCCCCAGCATTTT
TRBV29-1	TRBJ2-5	TRBD1	few	CSVDPQGNQETQYF	TGCAGCGTTGACCCACAGGGGAACCAAGAGACCCAGTACTTC
TRBV6-5	TRBJ2-3	NA	few	CASSLTRITDTQYF	TGTGCCAGCAGCCTGACTAGGATAACAGATACGCAGTATTTT
TRBV5-8	TRBJ2-2	NA	few	CAISPVLTGELFF	TGTGCCATCAGCCCGGTACTCACCGGGGAGCTGTTTTTT
TRBV29-1	TRBJ1-2	TRBD1	NA	CSVVFTGGGYGYTF	TGCAGCGTCGTGTTTACAGGGGGCGGGTATGGCTACACCTTC
TRBV5-6	TRBJ2-1	NA	many	CASSLGAGAEQFF	TGTGCCAGCAGCTTGGGGGCGGGTGCTGAGCAGTTCTTC
TRBV6-5	TRBJ2-3	NA	NA	CASSYRNSALGTDTQYF	TGTGCCAGCAGTTACAGGAACTCTGCTCTTGGCACAGATACGCAGTATTTT
TRBV15	TRBJ2-5	NA	NA	CATSRDPGNIETQYF	TGTGCCACCAGCAGAGATCCAGGGAATATAGAGACCCAGTACTTC
TRBV5-6	TRBJ2-5	NA	NA	CASRLFGGQETQYF	TGTGCCAGCAGACTTTTTGGGGGTCAAGAGACCCAGTACTTC
TRBV6-5	TRBJ2-2	TRBD1	few	CASGDSNTGELFF	TGTGCCAGCGGGGACAGTAACACCGGGGAGCTGTTTTTT
TRBV7-2	TRBJ1-4	NA	few	CASSLAGATNEKLFF	TGTGCCAGCAGCTTAGCGGGCGCAACTAATGAAAAACTGTTTTTT
TRBV4-3	TRBJ2-7	NA	NA	CASSQVTGTTYEQYF	TGCGCCAGCAGCCAAGTTACCGGGACAACCTACGAGCAGTACTTC
TRBV12-3/TRBV12-4	TRBJ1-2	NA	NA	CASLWGVQGAGGYTF	TGTGCCAGCCTTTGGGGTGTACAGGGCGCGGGTGGCTACACCTTC
TRBV7-6	TRBJ2-1	TRBD2	NA	CASSLGKGLAVNHNEQFF	TGTGCCAGCAGCTTAGGAAAGGGCCTAGCGGTGAACCACAATGAGCAGTTCTTC
TRBV6-5	TRBJ2-3	TRBD1	NA	CASSYGQGVGTDTQYF	TGTGCCAGCAGTTATGGACAGGGGGTTGGCACAGATACGCAGTATTTT
TRBV4-1	TRBJ1-2	NA	few	CASSQGEAGNYGYTF	TGCGCCAGCAGCCAAGGGGAGGCGGGGAACTATGGCTACACCTTC
TRBV5-6	TRBJ1-5	NA	few	CASSLESGTQHF	TGTGCCAGCAGCTTGGAATCAGGGACCCAGCATTTT
TRBV4-3	TRBJ1-2	TRBD1	few	CASSPKGAESYYGYTF	TGCGCCAGCAGCCCGAAGGGGGCGGAATCTTACTATGGCTACACCTTC
TRBV7-9	TRBJ1-1	NA	NA	CASSLGFNTEAFF	TGTGCCAGCAGCTTAGGTTTCAACACTGAAGCTTTCTTT
TRBV10-2	TRBJ2-6	TRBD1	NA	CASSGGRGLSGANVLTF	TGCGCCAGCAGTGGCGGCAGGGGGCTCTCTGGGGCCAACGTCCTGACTTTC
TRBV6-2/TRBV6-3	TRBJ2-3	TRBD2	NA	CASSSGTSGGAADTQYF	TGTGCCAGCAGTTCCGGGACTAGCGGGGGGGCCGCAGATACGCAGTATTTT
TRBV7-6	TRBJ2-3	NA	NA	CASSLVGGLAFTDTQYF	TGTGCCAGCAGCTTAGTTGGAGGATTAGCGTTCACAGATACGCAGTATTTT
TRBV10-3	TRBJ2-1	TRBD2	many	CAISPTYGLVSVEQFF	TGTGCCATCAGTCCCACTTATGGACTAGTGTCGGTTGAGCAGTTCTTC
TRBV11-2	TRBJ2-5	NA	few	CASSSNIVLQETQYF	TGTGCCAGCAGCTCTAACATAGTACTCCAAGAGACCCAGTACTTC
TRBV6-5	TRBJ1-2	NA	few	CASGYTGSANYGYTF	TGTGCCAGCGGCTACACAGGGTCGGCTAACTATGGCTACACCTTC
TRBV11-3	TRBJ2-7	NA	NA	CASSLTGNEQYF	TGTGCCAGCAGCCTTACAGGGAACGAGCAGTACTTC
TRBV11-2	TRBJ2-2	NA	NA	CASSLPRLNTGELFF	TGTGCCAGCAGCCTACCGAGACTCAACACCGGGGAGCTGTTTTTT